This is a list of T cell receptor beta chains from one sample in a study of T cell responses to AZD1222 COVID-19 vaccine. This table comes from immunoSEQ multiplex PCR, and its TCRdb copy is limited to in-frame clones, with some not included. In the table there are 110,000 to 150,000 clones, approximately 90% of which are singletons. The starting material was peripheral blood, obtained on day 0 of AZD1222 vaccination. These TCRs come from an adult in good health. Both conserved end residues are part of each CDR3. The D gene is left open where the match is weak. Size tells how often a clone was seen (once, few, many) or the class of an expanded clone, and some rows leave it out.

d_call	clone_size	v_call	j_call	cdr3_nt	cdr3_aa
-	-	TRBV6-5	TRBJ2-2	TGTGCCAGCATCGGATGGGACGGGGAGCTGTTTTTT	CASIGWDGELFF
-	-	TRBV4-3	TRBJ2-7	TGCGCCAGCAGCCAAGATGCGGGGTACGAGCAGTACTTC	CASSQDAGYEQYF
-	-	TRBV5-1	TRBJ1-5	TGCGCCAGCAGCTTGGGGGACTTCAATCAGCCCCAGCATTTT	CASSLGDFNQPQHF
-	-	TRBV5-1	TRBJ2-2	TGCGCCAGCGCTCGGCAGGGGAACACCGGGGAGCTGTTTTTT	CASARQGNTGELFF
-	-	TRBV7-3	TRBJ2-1	TGTGCCAGCAGCGCGGAACTAGGCCTCTCCTACAATGAGCAGTTCTTC	CASSAELGLSYNEQFF
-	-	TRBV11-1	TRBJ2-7	TGTGCCAGCAGCTCTGAAACCGGGCCTTACTACGAGCAGTACTTC	CASSSETGPYYEQYF
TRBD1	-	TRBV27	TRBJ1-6	TGTGCCAGCAGTTCTCTTCCGGGACAGGGGCTACCCCTCCACTTT	CASSSLPGQGLPLHF
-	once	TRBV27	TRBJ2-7	TGTGCCAGCGGGGTGGGTGGGGGCAGGATTACCTACGAGCAGTACTTC	CASGVGGGRITYEQYF
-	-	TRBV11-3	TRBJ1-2	TGTGCCAGCAGCCCAGGGAGTGGCTACACCTTC	CASSPGSGYTF
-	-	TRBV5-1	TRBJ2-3	TGCGCCAGCAGCTTGACAGATACGCAGTATTTT	CASSLTDTQYF
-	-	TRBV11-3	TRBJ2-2	TGTGCCAGCAGCTTAGGCGGGGGCGCCGGGGAGCTGTTTTTT	CASSLGGGAGELFF
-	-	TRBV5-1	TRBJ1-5	TGCGCCAGCAGCGAGGCAGGTAATCAGCCCCAGCATTTT	CASSEAGNQPQHF
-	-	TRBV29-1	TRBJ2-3	TGCAGCGGGCTGCGACTCAGCACAGATACGCAGTATTTT	CSGLRLSTDTQYF
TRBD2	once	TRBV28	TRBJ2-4	TGTGCCAGCAGTTCAGCGGGTAGCGGGACTACCCTCAAAAACATTCAGTACTTC	CASSSAGSGTTLKNIQYF
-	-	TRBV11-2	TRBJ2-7	TGTGCCAGCAGTCATCAGAACTGGGGTGGCTACGAGCAGTACTTC	CASSHQNWGGYEQYF
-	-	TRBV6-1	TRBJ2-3	TGTGCCAGCAGTGAAAGGGACTCCACAGATACGCAGTATTTT	CASSERDSTDTQYF